The 5 T cell receptor beta chains in this list originate from one sample, sequenced in a study of identical twins. TCRdb re-derived calls from the 5' RACE reads in MiXCR, one entry per CDR3 protein. The table has 1.5 million to 2 million distinct CDR3 sequences, about 30% seen once; the top ten hold 0.25% to 0.3%. The specimen was cord blood. These receptors were taken from a newborn girl in good health.

V usage is TRBV7-8 and J usage is TRBJ2-7, with TRBD2 as a possible D gene (6 bases). The CDR3 loop spans 13 amino acids. Trimming shortened V by 5 bases and J by 7 bases, and 15 bases separated the two germline ends. Germline loops: CDR1 SGHVS, CDR2 FQNEAQ. The DNA of the CDR3 is TGTGCCAGCAGCCCGGGGGTATTCGATGAGCAGTACTTC. It encodes CASSPGVFDEQYF.

This clonotype was picked up many times. The chain carries TRBV10-3 and TRBJ2-5; D possibly matches TRBD1 or TRBD2 (5 bases each). CDR1 is ENHRY and CDR2 is SYGVKD in the germline V gene. V lost 3 bases and J lost 3, with 11 bases in between. This CDR3 is 14 amino acids long. CDR3 bases: TGTGCCATCAGTGACGGGGACCCTAAAGAGACCCAGTACTTC. This codes for CAISDGDPKETQYF.

In its sample, this clonotype was seen a few times. An end of the junction does not agree with germline; a read error may underlie this. The J gene is TRBJ2-3, the V gene TRBV5-1; 10 nucleotides align to TRBD1. The germline CDR1 and CDR2 sequences are SGHRS and YFSETQ. This CDR3 has 15 amino acids. The CDR3 loop reads CASSRDRGSTGTQYF. DNA for the CDR3: TGCGCCAGCAGCCGGGACAGGGGCAGCACAGGTACGCAGTATTTT.

This chain links TRBV4-1 with TRBJ2-7; 8 nucleotides line up with TRBD2. Germline CDR1 reads MGHRA; CDR2 reads YSYEKL. V shed 2 bases, J shed 3 bases, and the junction held 21 bases outside the gene matches. The CDR3 spans 20 residues. CDR3 nucleotide sequence: TGCGCCAGCAGCCAAATACGACTAGCGCTAACTCCCGGAGATTACTACGAGCAGTACTTC. Its protein product is CASSQIRLALTPGDYYEQYF.

The J gene is TRBJ2-1, the V gene TRBV12-3 or TRBV12-4; the D gene could be TRBD1 or TRBD2 (6 bases each). The CDR3 totals 16 residues. The V gene lost 6 bases and the J gene lost 0 bases, with 15 bases spanning the gap. CDR3 in amino acids: CASRSGAPSSYNEQFF. CDR3 DNA sequence: TGTGCCAGCAGGTCGGGGGCGCCGAGCTCCTACAATGAGCAGTTCTTC.